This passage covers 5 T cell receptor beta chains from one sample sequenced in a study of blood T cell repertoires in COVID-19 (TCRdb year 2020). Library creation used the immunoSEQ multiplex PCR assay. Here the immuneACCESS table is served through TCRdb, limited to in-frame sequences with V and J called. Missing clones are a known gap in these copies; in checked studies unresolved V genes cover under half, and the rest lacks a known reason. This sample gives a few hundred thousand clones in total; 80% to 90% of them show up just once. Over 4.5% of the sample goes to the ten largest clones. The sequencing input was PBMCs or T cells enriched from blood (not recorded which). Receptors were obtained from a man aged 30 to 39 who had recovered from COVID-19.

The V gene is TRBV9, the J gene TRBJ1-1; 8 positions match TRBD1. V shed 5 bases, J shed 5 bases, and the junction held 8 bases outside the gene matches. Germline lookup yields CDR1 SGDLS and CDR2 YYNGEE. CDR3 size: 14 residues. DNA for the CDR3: TGTGCCAGCAGTAAACTGGACAGGGAGACTGAAGCTTTCTTT. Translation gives CASSKLDRETEAFF. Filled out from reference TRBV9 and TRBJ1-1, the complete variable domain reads DSGVTQTPKHLITATGQRVTLRCSPRSGDLSVYWYQQSLDQGLQFLIQYYNGEERAKGNILERFSAQQFPDLHSELNLSSLELGDSALYFCASSKLDRETEAFFGQGTRLTVV.

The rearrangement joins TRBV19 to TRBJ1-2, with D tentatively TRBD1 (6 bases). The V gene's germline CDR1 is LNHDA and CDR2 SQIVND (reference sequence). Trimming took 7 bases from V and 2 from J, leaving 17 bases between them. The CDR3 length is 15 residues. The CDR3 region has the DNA TGTGCCAGTACCCCCGCGAGGGGGAAAAACTATGGCTACACCTTC. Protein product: CASTPARGKNYGYTF.

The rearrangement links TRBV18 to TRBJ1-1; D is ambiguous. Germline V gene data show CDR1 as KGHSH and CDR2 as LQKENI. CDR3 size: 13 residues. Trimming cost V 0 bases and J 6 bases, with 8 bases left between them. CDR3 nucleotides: TGTGCCAGCTCACCACCGAAGCCCGCTGAAGCTTTCTTT. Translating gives CASSPPKPAEAFF. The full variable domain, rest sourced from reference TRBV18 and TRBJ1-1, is NAGVMQNPRHLVRRRGQEARLRCSPMKGHSHVYWYRQLPEEGLKFMVYLQKENIIDESGMPKERFSAEFPKEGPSILRIQQVVRGDSAAYFCASSPPKPAEAFFGQGTRLTVV.

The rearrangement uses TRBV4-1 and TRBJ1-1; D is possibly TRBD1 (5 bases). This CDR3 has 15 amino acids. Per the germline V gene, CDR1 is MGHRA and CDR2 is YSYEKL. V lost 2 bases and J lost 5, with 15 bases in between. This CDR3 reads CASSQTWGGETEAFF. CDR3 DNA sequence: TGCGCCAGCAGCCAAACTTGGGGCGGGGAGACTGAAGCTTTCTTT.

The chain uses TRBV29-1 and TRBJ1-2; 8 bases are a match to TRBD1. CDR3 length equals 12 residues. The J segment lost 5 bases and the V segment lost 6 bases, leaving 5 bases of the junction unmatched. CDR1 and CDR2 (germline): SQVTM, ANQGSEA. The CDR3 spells CSVTGADYGYTF. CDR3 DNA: TGCAGCGTGACAGGGGCGGATTATGGCTACACCTTC.